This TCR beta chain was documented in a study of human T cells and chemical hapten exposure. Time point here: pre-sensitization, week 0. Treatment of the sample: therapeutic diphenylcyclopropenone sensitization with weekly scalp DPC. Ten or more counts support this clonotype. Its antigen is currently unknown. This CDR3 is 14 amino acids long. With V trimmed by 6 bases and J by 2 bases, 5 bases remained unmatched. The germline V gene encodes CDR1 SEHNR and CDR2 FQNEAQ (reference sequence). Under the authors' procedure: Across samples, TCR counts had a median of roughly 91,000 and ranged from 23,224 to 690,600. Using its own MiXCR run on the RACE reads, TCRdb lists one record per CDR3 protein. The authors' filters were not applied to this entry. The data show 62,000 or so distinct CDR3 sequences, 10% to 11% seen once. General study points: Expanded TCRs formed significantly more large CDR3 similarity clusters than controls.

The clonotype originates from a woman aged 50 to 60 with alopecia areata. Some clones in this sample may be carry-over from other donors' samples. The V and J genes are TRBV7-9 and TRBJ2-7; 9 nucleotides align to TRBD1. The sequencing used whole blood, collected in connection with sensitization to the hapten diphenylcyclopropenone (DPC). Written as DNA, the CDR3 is TGTGCCAGCAGGCCCGGGACAGGGCCCTACGAGCAGTACTTC. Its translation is CASRPGTGPYEQYF.